This T cell receptor beta chain is from a study of control samples from healthy donors and cancer patients. TCRdb's copy holds only in-frame clones and misses some; the assay was immunoSEQ multiplex PCR. The top ten clones hold 17% of a sample with over 100,000 clones, more than 85% of them seen once. This CDR3 has 11 residues. In germline, CDR1 is SNHLY, CDR2 FYNNEI. V was cut by 6 bases and J by 14 bases, with 14 bases left in between. The genes are TRBV2 and TRBJ2-1; tentatively, D is TRBD1 (6 bases). The specimen was blood. The sequence was obtained from a woman between 50 and 59 years old in good health. DNA for the CDR3: TGTGCCAGCAGGGACACAGGGCGGGAGTTCTTC. This sequence encodes CASRDTGREFF.